This T cell receptor beta chain stems from a study of T-cell memory formation after mild COVID-19. Overall study results and limits: Mainly in CM and EM were contracting CD4+ clones; CD8+ were in EMRA. Clones that contracted from day 15 to 85 were balanced CD4/CD8, while later expanders leaned CD4+.

From the 5' RACE reads, TCRdb called clonotypes with MiXCR, one entry per CDR3 protein. The sample has 190,000 or so distinct CDR3 sequences, around 30% seen once. The V gene's germline CDR1 is SGHAT and CDR2 FQNNGV. The length of the CDR3 is 13 residues. The V end was cut by 0 bases, the J end by 6 bases, with 9 bases between. This clonotype was observed at least ten times. The antigen is unknown. Sequencing was carried out using PBMCs or a T cell subset sorted from them (not recorded which). The genes are TRBV11-2 and TRBJ2-7; a possible D gene is TRBD2 (5 bases). This clonotype was obtained from an adult woman who had mild COVID-19 (a few samples of this study predate the infection). Cell type and time point are not known. For the CDR3, the DNA is TGTGCCAGCAGCTTAGATGTGAGGGTCGAGCAGTACTTC. This gives the protein CASSLDVRVEQYF.